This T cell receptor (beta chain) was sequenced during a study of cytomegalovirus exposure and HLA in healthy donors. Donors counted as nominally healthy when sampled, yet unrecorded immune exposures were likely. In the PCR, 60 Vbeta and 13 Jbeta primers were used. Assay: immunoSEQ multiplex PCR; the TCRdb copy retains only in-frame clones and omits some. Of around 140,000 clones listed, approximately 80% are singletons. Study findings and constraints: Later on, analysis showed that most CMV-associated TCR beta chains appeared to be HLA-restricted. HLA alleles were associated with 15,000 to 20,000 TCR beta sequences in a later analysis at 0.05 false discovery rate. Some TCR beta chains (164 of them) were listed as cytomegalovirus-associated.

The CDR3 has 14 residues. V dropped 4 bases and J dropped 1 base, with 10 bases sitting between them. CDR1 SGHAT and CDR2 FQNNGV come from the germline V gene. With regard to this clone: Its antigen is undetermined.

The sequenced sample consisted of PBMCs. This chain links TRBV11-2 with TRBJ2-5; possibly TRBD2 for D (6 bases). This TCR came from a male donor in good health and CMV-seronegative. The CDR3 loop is CASSSRRGQETQYF. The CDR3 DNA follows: TGTGCCAGCAGCTCAAGGAGGGGCCAAGAGACCCAGTACTTC.